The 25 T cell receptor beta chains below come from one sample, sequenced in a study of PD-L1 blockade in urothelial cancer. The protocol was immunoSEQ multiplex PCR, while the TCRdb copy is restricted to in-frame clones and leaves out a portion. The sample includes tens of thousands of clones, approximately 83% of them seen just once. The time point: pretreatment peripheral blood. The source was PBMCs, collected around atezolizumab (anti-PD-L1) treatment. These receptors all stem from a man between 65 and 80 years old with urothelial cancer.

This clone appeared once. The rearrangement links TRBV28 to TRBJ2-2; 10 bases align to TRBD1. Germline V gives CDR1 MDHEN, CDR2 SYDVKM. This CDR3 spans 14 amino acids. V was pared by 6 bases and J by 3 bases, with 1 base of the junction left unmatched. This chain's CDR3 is CASRGTGDTGELFF. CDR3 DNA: TGTGCCAGCAGGGGGACAGGGGACACCGGGGAGCTGTTTTTT.

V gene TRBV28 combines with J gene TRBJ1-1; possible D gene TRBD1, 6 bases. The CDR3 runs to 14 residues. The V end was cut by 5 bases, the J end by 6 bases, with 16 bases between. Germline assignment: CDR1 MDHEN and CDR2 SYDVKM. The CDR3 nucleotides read TGTGCCAGCAGTAACGCGGACCCAGGGGCTGAAGCTTTCTTT. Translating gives CASSNADPGAEAFF.

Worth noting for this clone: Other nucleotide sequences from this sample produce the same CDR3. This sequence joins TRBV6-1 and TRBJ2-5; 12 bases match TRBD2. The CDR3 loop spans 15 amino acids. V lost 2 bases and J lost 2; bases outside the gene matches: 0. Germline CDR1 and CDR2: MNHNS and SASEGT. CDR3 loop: CASSELAGGQETQYF. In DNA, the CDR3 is TGTGCCAGCAGTGAACTAGCGGGAGGGCAAGAGACCCAGTACTTC.

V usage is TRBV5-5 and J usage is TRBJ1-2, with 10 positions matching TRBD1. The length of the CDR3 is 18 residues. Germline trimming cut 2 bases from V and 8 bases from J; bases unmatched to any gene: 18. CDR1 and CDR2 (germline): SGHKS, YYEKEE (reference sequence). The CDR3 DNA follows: TGTGCCAGCAGCTTAACATTTGGGACAGGGGTCCTCTTCTGGGGCTACACCTTC. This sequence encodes CASSLTFGTGVLFWGYTF.

The CDR3 sequence: CASSSGLAGPLYNEQFF. CDR3 DNA: TGTGCCAGCAGCTCGGGACTAGCGGGACCCCTCTACAATGAGCAGTTCTTC. The chain combines TRBV7-3 with TRBJ2-1, with 13 bases matching TRBD2. This CDR3 comprises 17 residues. CDR1 and CDR2 from the germline V gene are SGHTA and FQGTGA. V gave up 4 bases and J gave up 3 bases; unmatched junction bases: 6.

CDR3 DNA: TGTGCCAGCAGTGAAGCGCTTGAGTCTGGCTACACCTTC. Amino acids: CASSEALESGYTF. The rearrangement uses TRBV6-1 and TRBJ1-2, with no clear D. Trimming took 0 bases from V and 7 from J, leaving 9 bases between them. From germline, CDR1 is MNHNS and CDR2 SASEGT. The CDR3 runs to 13 residues.

CDR3 amino acids: CASSQLAGVDNEQFF. The CDR3 bases are TGTGCCAGCAGCCAACTAGCGGGAGTCGACAATGAGCAGTTCTTC. This chain joins TRBV7-9 and TRBJ2-1, with 11 bases lining up with TRBD2. This CDR3 spans 15 amino acids. Germline CDR1 and CDR2: SEHNR and FQNEAQ (reference sequence). Trimming took 5 bases from V and 5 from J; bases not matched to a gene: 5.

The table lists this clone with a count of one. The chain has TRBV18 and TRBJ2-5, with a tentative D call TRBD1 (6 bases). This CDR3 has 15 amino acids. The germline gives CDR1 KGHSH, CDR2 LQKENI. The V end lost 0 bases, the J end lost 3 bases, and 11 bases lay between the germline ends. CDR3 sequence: CASSPPPGGEETQYF. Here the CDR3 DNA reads TGTGCCAGCTCACCACCGCCTGGGGGCGAAGAGACCCAGTACTTC.

CDR3 protein: CASSPHHGQGGGYTF. The CDR3 DNA is TGTGCCAGCAGTCCCCATCATGGACAGGGGGGAGGCTACACCTTC. The chain recombines TRBV28 with TRBJ1-2; 10 bases agree with TRBD1. The CDR3 contains 15 residues. Germline V gene sequence: CDR1 MDHEN, CDR2 SYDVKM. The V and J ends lost 5 bases and 8 bases, in that order; junction bases with no gene match: 11.

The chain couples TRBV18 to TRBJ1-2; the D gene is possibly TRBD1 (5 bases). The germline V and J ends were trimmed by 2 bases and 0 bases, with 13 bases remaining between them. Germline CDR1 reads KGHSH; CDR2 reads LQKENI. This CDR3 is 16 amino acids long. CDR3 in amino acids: CASSPGQGDSNYGYTF. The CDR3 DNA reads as TGTGCCAGCTCACCAGGGCAGGGTGATTCTAACTATGGCTACACCTTC.

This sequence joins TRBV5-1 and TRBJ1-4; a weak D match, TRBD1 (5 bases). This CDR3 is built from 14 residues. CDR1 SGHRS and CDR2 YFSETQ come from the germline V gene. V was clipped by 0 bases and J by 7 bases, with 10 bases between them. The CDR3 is CASSLAGEREKLFF. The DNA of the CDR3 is TGCGCCAGCAGCTTGGCGGGGGAGCGTGAAAAACTGTTTTTT.

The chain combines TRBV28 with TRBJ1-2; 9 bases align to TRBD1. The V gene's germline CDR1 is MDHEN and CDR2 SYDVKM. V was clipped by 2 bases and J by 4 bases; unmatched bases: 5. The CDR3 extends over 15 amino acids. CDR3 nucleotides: TGTGCCAGCAGTTTAGTAAAGGGACAGGGCTATGGCTACACCTTC. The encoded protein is CASSLVKGQGYGYTF.

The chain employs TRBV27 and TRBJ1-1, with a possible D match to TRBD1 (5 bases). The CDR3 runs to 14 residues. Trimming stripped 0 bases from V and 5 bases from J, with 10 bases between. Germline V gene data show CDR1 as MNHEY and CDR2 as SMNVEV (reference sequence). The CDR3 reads CASSLSRTRTEAFF. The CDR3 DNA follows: TGTGCCAGCAGTTTATCCCGGACAAGGACTGAAGCTTTCTTT.

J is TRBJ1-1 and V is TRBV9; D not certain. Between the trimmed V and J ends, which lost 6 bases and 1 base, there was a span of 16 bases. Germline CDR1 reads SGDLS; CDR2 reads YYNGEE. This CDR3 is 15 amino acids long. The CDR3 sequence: CASTREAEGNTEAFF. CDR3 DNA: TGTGCCAGCACTAGGGAAGCTGAGGGGAACACTGAAGCTTTCTTT.

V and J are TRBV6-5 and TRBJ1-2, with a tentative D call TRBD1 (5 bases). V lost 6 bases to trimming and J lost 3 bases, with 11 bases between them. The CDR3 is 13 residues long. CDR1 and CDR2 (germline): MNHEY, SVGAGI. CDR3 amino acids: CASSPDSDYGYTF. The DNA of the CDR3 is TGTGCCAGCAGCCCCGACAGTGACTATGGCTACACCTTC.

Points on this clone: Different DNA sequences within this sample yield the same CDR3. This chain's CDR3 is CASSLGQATEAFF. In nucleotides, the CDR3 is TGTGCCAGCAGTTTGGGACAGGCCACTGAAGCTTTCTTT. The J gene is TRBJ1-1, the V gene TRBV11-1; TRBD1 agrees at 8 bases. V lost 6 bases to trimming and J lost 4 bases; unmatched junction nucleotides: 4. The germline V gene has CDR1 SGHAT and CDR2 FQDESV (reference sequence). The CDR3 loop spans 13 amino acids.

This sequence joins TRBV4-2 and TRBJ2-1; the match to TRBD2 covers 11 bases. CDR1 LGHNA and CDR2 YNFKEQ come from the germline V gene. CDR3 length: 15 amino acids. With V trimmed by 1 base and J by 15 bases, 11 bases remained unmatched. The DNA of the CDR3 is TGTGCCAGCAGCCAAGTAGGGCATAGCGGGAGGGCCCCGTTCTTC. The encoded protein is CASSQVGHSGRAPFF.

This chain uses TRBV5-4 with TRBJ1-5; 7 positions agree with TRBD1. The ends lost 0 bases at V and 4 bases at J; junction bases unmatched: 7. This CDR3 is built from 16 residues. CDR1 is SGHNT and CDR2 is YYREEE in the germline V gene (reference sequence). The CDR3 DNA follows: TGTGCCAGCAGCTTGGACGGACAGGAAGCAAATCAGCCCCAGCATTTT. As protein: CASSLDGQEANQPQHF.

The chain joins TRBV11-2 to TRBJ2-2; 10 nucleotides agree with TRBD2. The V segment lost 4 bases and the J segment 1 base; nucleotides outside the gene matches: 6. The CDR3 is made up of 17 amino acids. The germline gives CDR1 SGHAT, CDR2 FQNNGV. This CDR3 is CASSSSRTSGNTGELFF. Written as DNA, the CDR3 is TGTGCCAGCAGCTCCAGTCGGACTAGCGGGAACACCGGGGAGCTGTTTTTT.

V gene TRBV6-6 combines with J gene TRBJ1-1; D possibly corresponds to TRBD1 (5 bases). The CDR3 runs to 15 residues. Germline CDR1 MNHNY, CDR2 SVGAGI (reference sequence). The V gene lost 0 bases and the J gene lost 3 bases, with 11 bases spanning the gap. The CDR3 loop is CASSYSNGGYTEAFF. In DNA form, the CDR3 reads TGTGCCAGCAGTTACTCGAACGGGGGATACACTGAAGCTTTCTTT.

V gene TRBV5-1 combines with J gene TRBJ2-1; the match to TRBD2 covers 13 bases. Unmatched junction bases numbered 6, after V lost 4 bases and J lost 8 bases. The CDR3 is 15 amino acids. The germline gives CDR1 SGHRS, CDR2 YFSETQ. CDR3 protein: CASSPLAGGPDEQFF. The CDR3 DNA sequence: TGCGCCAGCAGCCCACTAGCGGGAGGGCCCGATGAGCAGTTCTTC.

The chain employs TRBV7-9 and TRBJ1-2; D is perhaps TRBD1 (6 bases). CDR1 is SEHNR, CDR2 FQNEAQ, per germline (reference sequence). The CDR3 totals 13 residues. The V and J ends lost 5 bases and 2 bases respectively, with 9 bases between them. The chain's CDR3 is CASSPGQNYGYTF. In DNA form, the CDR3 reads TGTGCCAGCAGCCCAGGACAGAACTATGGCTACACCTTC.

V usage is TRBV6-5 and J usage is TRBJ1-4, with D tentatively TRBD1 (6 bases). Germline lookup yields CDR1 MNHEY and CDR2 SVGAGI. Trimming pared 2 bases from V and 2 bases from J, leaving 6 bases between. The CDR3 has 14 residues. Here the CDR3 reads CASSYRGTNEKLFF. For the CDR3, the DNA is TGTGCCAGCAGTTACAGGGGGACTAATGAAAAACTGTTTTTT.

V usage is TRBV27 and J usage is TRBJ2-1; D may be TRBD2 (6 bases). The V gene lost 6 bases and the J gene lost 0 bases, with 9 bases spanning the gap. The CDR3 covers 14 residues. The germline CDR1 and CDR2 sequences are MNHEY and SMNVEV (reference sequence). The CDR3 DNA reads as TGTGCCAGCAGGGGACTCGGCTCCTACAATGAGCAGTTCTTC. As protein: CASRGLGSYNEQFF.

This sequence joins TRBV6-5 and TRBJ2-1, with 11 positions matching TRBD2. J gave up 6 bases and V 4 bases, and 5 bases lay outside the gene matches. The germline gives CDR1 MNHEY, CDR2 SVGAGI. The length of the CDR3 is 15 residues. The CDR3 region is CASSSRGTSGNEQFF. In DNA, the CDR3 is TGTGCCAGCAGTTCACGGGGGACTAGCGGCAATGAGCAGTTCTTC.